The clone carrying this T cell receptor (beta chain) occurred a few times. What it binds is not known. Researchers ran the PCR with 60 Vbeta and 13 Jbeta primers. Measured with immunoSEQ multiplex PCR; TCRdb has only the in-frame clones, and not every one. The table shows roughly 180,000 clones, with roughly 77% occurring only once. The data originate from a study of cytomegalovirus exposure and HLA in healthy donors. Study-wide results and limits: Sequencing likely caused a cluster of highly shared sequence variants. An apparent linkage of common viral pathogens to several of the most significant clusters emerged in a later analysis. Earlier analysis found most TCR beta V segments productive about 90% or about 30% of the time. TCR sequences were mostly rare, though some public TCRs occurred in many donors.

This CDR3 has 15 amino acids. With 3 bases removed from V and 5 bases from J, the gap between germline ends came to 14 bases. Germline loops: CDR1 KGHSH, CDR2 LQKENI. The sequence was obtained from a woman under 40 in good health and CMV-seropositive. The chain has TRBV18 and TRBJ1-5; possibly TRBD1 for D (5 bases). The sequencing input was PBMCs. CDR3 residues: CASSPLRGPHQPQHF. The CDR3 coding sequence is TGTGCCAGCTCACCGCTTAGGGGCCCCCATCAGCCCCAGCATTTT.